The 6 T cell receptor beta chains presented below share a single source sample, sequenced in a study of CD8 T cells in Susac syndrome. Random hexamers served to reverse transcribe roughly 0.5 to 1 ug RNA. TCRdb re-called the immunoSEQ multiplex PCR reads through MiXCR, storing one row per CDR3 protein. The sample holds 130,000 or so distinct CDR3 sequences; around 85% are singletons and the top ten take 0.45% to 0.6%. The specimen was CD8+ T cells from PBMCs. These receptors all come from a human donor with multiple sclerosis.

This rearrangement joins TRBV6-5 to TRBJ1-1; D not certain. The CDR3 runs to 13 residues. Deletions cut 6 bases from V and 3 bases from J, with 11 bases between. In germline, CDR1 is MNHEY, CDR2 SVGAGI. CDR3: CASSYTPHTEAFF. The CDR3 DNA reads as TGTGCCAGCAGCTACACTCCGCACACTGAAGCTTTCTTT.

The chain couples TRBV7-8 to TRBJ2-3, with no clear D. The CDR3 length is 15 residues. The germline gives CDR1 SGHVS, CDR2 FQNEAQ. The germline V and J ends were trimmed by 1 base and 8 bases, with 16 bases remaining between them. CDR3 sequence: CASSLGSGVRSTQYF. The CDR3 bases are TGTGCCAGCAGCTTAGGGTCTGGAGTTCGGAGTACGCAGTATTTT.

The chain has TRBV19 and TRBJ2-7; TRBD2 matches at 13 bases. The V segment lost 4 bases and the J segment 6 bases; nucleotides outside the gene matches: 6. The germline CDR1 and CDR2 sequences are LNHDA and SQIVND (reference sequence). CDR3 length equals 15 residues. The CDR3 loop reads CASSTGLAGVSEQYV. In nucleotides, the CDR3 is TGTGCCAGTAGTACCGGACTAGCGGGAGTCAGCGAGCAGTACGTC.

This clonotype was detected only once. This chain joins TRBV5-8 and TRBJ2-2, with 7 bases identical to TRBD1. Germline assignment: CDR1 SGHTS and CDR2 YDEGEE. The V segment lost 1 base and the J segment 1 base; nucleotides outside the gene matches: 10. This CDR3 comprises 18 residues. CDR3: CASSLLSETGKNTGELFF. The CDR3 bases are TGTGCCAGCAGCTTGTTGTCCGAGACAGGGAAGAACACCGGGGAGCTGTTTTTT. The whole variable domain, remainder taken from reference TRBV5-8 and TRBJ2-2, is EAGVTQSPTHLIKTRGQQATLRCSPISGHTSVYWYQQALGLGLQFLLWYDEGEERNRGNFPPRFSGRQFPNYSSELNVNALELEDSALYLCASSLLSETGKNTGELFFGEGSRLTVL.

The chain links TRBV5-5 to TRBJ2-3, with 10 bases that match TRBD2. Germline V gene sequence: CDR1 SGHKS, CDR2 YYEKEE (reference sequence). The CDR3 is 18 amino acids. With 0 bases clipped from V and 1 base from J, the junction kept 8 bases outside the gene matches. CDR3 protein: CASSLGAGGRRGTDTQYF. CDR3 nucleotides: TGTGCCAGCAGCTTGGGAGCGGGAGGGCGCAGGGGCACAGATACGCAGTATTTT.

This CDR3 is CSAAHKQGMAYEQYF. CDR3 DNA: TGCAGTGCTGCCCACAAACAGGGGATGGCCTACGAGCAGTACTTC. The rearrangement joins TRBV20-1 to TRBJ2-7; the match to TRBD1 covers 7 bases. V lost 5 bases, J lost 2 bases, and 12 bases stayed unmatched. Per germline, CDR1 DFQATT and CDR2 SNEGSKA (reference sequence). The CDR3 consists of 15 residues.